One T cell receptor beta chain is described in this entry. Antigen specificity is unknown. The CDR3 has 16 amino acids. Germline V gives CDR1 SGHVS, CDR2 FQNEAQ. Losses at the gene ends were 3 bases for V and 0 bases for J; bases not matched to a gene: 4. This record comes from a study of CD8+ T cells in alopecia areata. Overall study findings and caveats: Scalp specimens additionally yield sequences from normal skin's resident alphabeta T cells.

The treatment denotes: oral pan-JAK inhibitor, 5-10 mg twice daily. In each case, RNA was isolated and then reverse transcribed into cDNA as the sequencing template. Assay: immunoSEQ multiplex PCR; the TCRdb copy retains only in-frame clones and omits some. Of 160,000 or so clones in the sample, roughly 58% are singletons; the top ten hold 15% to 20%. This specimen consisted of CD4+ T cells sorted from blood, obtained between weeks 55 and 65, from a patient treated with tofacitinib. The sequence came from a human donor with alopecia areata. The gene calls are TRBV7-8 and TRBJ2-1; TRBD2 matches at 8 bases. The CDR3 sequence is CASSFQRGSSYNEQFF. In DNA, the CDR3 is TGTGCCAGCAGCTTCCAGCGGGGGAGCTCCTACAATGAGCAGTTCTTC. The whole variable domain, filled in from reference TRBV7-8 and TRBJ2-1, reads GAGVSQSPRYKVAKRGQDVALRCDPISGHVSLFWYQQALGQGPEFLTYFQNEAQLDKSGLPSDRFFAERPEGSVSTLKIQRTQQEDSAVYLCASSFQRGSSYNEQFFGPGTRLTVL.